These T cell receptor beta chains were read from a single sample in a study of CD8 T cells in ankylosing spondylitis. TCRdb passed the 5' RACE reads through MiXCR, listing each CDR3 protein once. The sample includes some 800,000 distinct CDR3 sequences, over 9.5% seen only once; the top ten take less than 0.65%. The specimen sequenced was blood, either unsorted or a sorted T cell fraction (not recorded which). The receptor set was obtained from a male donor with ankylosing spondylitis. Both conserved end residues are part of each CDR3. The D gene is left open where the match is weak.

j_gene: TRBJ2-1; d_gene: .; v_gene: TRBV6-5; CDR3aa: CASKGSGDEQFF
j_gene: TRBJ1-6; d_gene: TRBD1; v_gene: TRBV6-1; CDR3aa: CASNRGTGYNSPLHF
j_gene: TRBJ1-5; d_gene: .; v_gene: TRBV12-3/TRBV12-4; CDR3aa: CASRGIYNQPQHF
j_gene: TRBJ2-5; d_gene: .; v_gene: TRBV12-3/TRBV12-4; CDR3aa: CASSSSGSGETQYF
j_gene: TRBJ2-1; d_gene: TRBD1; v_gene: TRBV27; CDR3aa: CASSLRDWQGESNEQFF
j_gene: TRBJ2-7; d_gene: TRBD2; v_gene: TRBV5-1; CDR3aa: CASSLWTSGNSEQYF
j_gene: TRBJ1-1; d_gene: TRBD1; v_gene: TRBV29-1; CDR3aa: CSVIRDSTNTEAFF
j_gene: TRBJ2-1; d_gene: .; v_gene: TRBV4-3; CDR3aa: CASSQDIEPPYNEQFF
j_gene: TRBJ1-1; d_gene: TRBD1; v_gene: TRBV12-3/TRBV12-4; CDR3aa: CASILRQGYTEAFF
j_gene: TRBJ1-5; d_gene: .; v_gene: TRBV21-1; CDR3aa: CASSPQDRGNQPQHF
j_gene: TRBJ2-3; d_gene: .; v_gene: TRBV4-1; CDR3aa: CASSQARVYTDTQYF
j_gene: TRBJ1-2; d_gene: .; v_gene: TRBV20-1; CDR3aa: CSAREGLGYGYTF
j_gene: TRBJ2-5; d_gene: TRBD1; v_gene: TRBV20-1; CDR3aa: CSPNESTGETAETQYF
j_gene: TRBJ2-2; d_gene: TRBD2; v_gene: TRBV20-1; CDR3aa: CSATLAGVDTGELFF
j_gene: TRBJ1-1; d_gene: .; v_gene: TRBV3-1; CDR3aa: CASSQDNGQSAFF
j_gene: TRBJ2-3; d_gene: .; v_gene: TRBV29-1; CDR3aa: CSMPTGDTQYF
j_gene: TRBJ2-7; d_gene: TRBD2; v_gene: TRBV20-1; CDR3aa: CSARKGLADEQYF
j_gene: TRBJ2-5; d_gene: TRBD2; v_gene: TRBV12-3/TRBV12-4; CDR3aa: CASSPGLAGPGTQYF
j_gene: TRBJ1-1; d_gene: .; v_gene: TRBV5-1; CDR3aa: CASSLSDLRSEAFF
j_gene: TRBJ1-2; d_gene: TRBD1; v_gene: TRBV7-2; CDR3aa: CASSLPGTANGYTF
j_gene: TRBJ2-5; d_gene: TRBD1; v_gene: TRBV2; CDR3aa: CASSDRTGGKETQYF
j_gene: TRBJ2-3; d_gene: .; v_gene: TRBV20-1; CDR3aa: CSATGEFIGDTQYF
j_gene: TRBJ1-1; d_gene: TRBD1; v_gene: TRBV20-1; CDR3aa: CSARVGGGEAFF
j_gene: TRBJ2-2; d_gene: .; v_gene: TRBV13; CDR3aa: CASSLWRGSNTGELFF
j_gene: TRBJ2-3; d_gene: TRBD1; v_gene: TRBV5-1; CDR3aa: CASSQGTGPDTQYF
j_gene: TRBJ2-7; d_gene: .; v_gene: TRBV6-5; CDR3aa: CASSYSRRVPYEQYF
j_gene: TRBJ2-7; d_gene: TRBD2; v_gene: TRBV6-1; CDR3aa: CASSSLAGGPHEQYF
j_gene: TRBJ1-6; d_gene: TRBD1; v_gene: TRBV7-2; CDR3aa: CASRIVGTEYSPLHF
j_gene: TRBJ2-2; d_gene: TRBD1; v_gene: TRBV11-1; CDR3aa: CASSVEGARTYTGELFF
j_gene: TRBJ1-1; d_gene: .; v_gene: TRBV6-1; CDR3aa: CASGNQGNTEAFF
j_gene: TRBJ1-5; d_gene: .; v_gene: TRBV20-1; CDR3aa: CSAKGPQPQHF
j_gene: TRBJ2-1; d_gene: TRBD2; v_gene: TRBV7-3; CDR3aa: CASSFWRGANEQFF
j_gene: TRBJ2-5; d_gene: TRBD1; v_gene: TRBV11-2; CDR3aa: CASSLGQGAVQETQYF
j_gene: TRBJ2-3; d_gene: .; v_gene: TRBV5-1; CDR3aa: CASKASSTDTQYF
j_gene: TRBJ1-2; d_gene: .; v_gene: TRBV13; CDR3aa: CASSSLGTFDGYTF
j_gene: TRBJ2-4; d_gene: .; v_gene: TRBV7-6; CDR3aa: CASSPRAGGNIQYF
j_gene: TRBJ1-2; d_gene: .; v_gene: TRBV20-1; CDR3aa: CSSTALNYGYTF
j_gene: TRBJ2-2; d_gene: .; v_gene: TRBV13; CDR3aa: CASTPRGSRTGELFF
j_gene: TRBJ2-1; d_gene: .; v_gene: TRBV5-1; CDR3aa: CASSLRGSPPNEQFF
j_gene: TRBJ2-1; d_gene: .; v_gene: TRBV4-2; CDR3aa: CASSLLRRTRLVNEQFF
j_gene: TRBJ2-4; d_gene: .; v_gene: TRBV6-1; CDR3aa: CASSPSYQRNAKNIQYF
j_gene: TRBJ2-1; d_gene: .; v_gene: TRBV24-1; CDR3aa: CATGRSDEQFF
j_gene: TRBJ1-5; d_gene: TRBD1; v_gene: TRBV20-1; CDR3aa: CSARGGQGGNQPQHF
j_gene: TRBJ2-3; d_gene: .; v_gene: TRBV9; CDR3aa: CASSMRGVTDTQYF
j_gene: TRBJ1-1; d_gene: TRBD1; v_gene: TRBV10-3; CDR3aa: CAINGGTGAAEAFF
j_gene: TRBJ1-3; d_gene: .; v_gene: TRBV7-2; CDR3aa: CASSSYTGSTGNTIYF
j_gene: TRBJ2-7; d_gene: .; v_gene: TRBV4-3; CDR3aa: CASSRESRARSPYEQYF
j_gene: TRBJ1-5; d_gene: TRBD1; v_gene: TRBV6-2/TRBV6-3; CDR3aa: CASSRQGVGQPQHF
j_gene: TRBJ2-1; d_gene: TRBD2; v_gene: TRBV7-2; CDR3aa: CASRGLAEGNEQFF
j_gene: TRBJ1-1; d_gene: .; v_gene: TRBV28; CDR3aa: CASVPISLNTEAFF
j_gene: TRBJ2-7; d_gene: TRBD2; v_gene: TRBV6-1; CDR3aa: CASRRTSGGLYEQYF
j_gene: TRBJ2-3; d_gene: .; v_gene: TRBV20-1; CDR3aa: CSAGVDTQYF
j_gene: TRBJ2-5; d_gene: .; v_gene: TRBV10-3; CDR3aa: CAISESGEGETQYF
j_gene: TRBJ2-5; d_gene: .; v_gene: TRBV7-9; CDR3aa: CASSTPGQETQYF
j_gene: TRBJ1-4; d_gene: .; v_gene: TRBV5-1; CDR3aa: CAVVDERNEKLFF